This T cell receptor beta chain came from a study of cytomegalovirus exposure and HLA in healthy donors. Study-level results: The study listed 150 to 200 cytomegalovirus-associated TCR beta chains. Researchers reportedly found TCR beta sequences accurately predicted most subjects' HLA-A and HLA-B alleles. Fewer N-insertions (relative to the roughly 660-donor mean) were reportedly seen in an Asian-associated ancestry cluster in a later analysis.

Notes on this clone: What it binds is not known.

The PCR had 60 Vbeta and 13 Jbeta primers. Profiled with immunoSEQ multiplex PCR; TCRdb holds only in-frame clones, not every one. The table shows around 150,000 clones, with 65% to 85% occurring only once. CDR1 and CDR2 (germline): DFQATT, SNEGSKA (reference sequence). This CDR3 has 11 amino acids. V lost 7 bases to trimming and J lost 1 base, with 6 bases between them. The source is a man aged 35 to 55 in good health and CMV-seropositive. V is TRBV20-1 and J is TRBJ2-3, with D hard to call. The source material was PBMCs. CDR3 protein: CSVRGTDTQYF. The CDR3 DNA sequence: TGCAGTGTACGAGGCACAGATACGCAGTATTTT.